The 25 T cell receptor beta chains below were found in one sample sequenced in a study of blood T cell repertoires in COVID-19. The data were produced by immunoSEQ multiplex PCR, yet TCRdb's version contains in-frame clones alone and is incomplete. Among some 400,000 clones listed, more than 70% were seen once. Material: peripheral blood. These receptors were obtained from a woman aged 60 to 75 with COVID-19, enrolled during active disease.

The chain employs TRBV11-3 and TRBJ2-2, with 7 bases matching TRBD1. Germline V CDR1 and CDR2: SGHNT, YENEEA. V was pared by 5 bases and J by 2 bases, with 5 bases of the junction left unmatched. The CDR3 spans 15 residues. CDR3 in DNA: TGTGCCAGCAGCCCTGACAGGGTTAACACCGGGGAGCTGTTTTTT. As protein: CASSPDRVNTGELFF.

The CDR3 DNA sequence: TGTGCCAGCTCACTCAACACAGTAAGGAACACTGAAGCTTTCTTT. It translates to CASSLNTVRNTEAFF. The chain employs TRBV18 and TRBJ1-1, with D unresolved. Germline V CDR1 and CDR2: KGHSH, LQKENI. V gave up 4 bases and J gave up 1 base, with 13 bases separating them. The CDR3 extends over 15 amino acids.

The chain carries TRBV6-2 or TRBV6-3 and TRBJ2-7, with D unclear. The germline V gene has CDR1 MNHEY and CDR2 SVGEGT. Trimming took 5 bases from V and 4 from J, leaving 6 bases between them. CDR3 length: 11 residues. CDR3 sequence: CASSPRYEQYF. The CDR3 nucleotides read TGTGCCAGCAGTCCCAGATACGAGCAGTACTTC.

The V gene is TRBV18, the J gene TRBJ1-1, with 7 bases that match TRBD1. The J segment lost 1 base and the V segment lost 2 bases, leaving 4 bases of the junction unmatched. The CDR3 has 15 residues. Germline V CDR1 and CDR2: KGHSH, LQKENI. The CDR3 region is CASSPIQGPNTEAFF. The CDR3, as DNA: TGTGCCAGCTCACCAATACAGGGGCCGAACACTGAAGCTTTCTTT.

This clone was detected ten times or more. The rearrangement joins TRBV11-2 to TRBJ2-6; TRBD2 might be the D (5 bases). Per the germline V gene, CDR1 is SGHAT and CDR2 is FQNNGV. This CDR3 has 16 residues. Deletions cut 1 base from V and 4 bases from J, with 11 bases between. The CDR3, as DNA: TGTGCCAGCAGCTTAGGTGCGGGTACAGGGGCCAACGTCCTGACTTTC. Translated: CASSLGAGTGANVLTF.

The chain couples TRBV2 to TRBJ2-1; possible D gene TRBD1, 6 bases. The CDR3 runs 14 residues. V lost 6 bases to trimming and J lost 7 bases, with 16 bases between them. Per the germline V gene, CDR1 is SNHLY and CDR2 is FYNNEI. The CDR3 DNA is TGTGCCAGCAGACTCAATGGCCAGGGGAATGAGCAGTTCTTC. Residues: CASRLNGQGNEQFF. The full variable domain, in which reference TRBV2 and TRBJ2-1 provide the parts outside the CDR3, is EPEVTQTPSHQVTQMGQEVILRCVPISNHLYFYWYRQILGQKVEFLVSFYNNEISEKSEIFDDQFSVERPDGSNFTLKIRSTKLEDSAMYFCASRLNGQGNEQFFGPGTRLTVL.

The V call is TRBV10-3, the J call TRBJ1-5; possibly TRBD1 for D (5 bases). The CDR3 spans 13 residues. Deletions cut 6 bases from V and 4 bases from J, with 10 bases between. In germline, CDR1 is ENHRY, CDR2 SYGVKD. DNA of the CDR3: TGTGCCATCAGGCAGGGTAATAATCAGCCCCAGCATTTT. It yields the protein CAIRQGNNQPQHF.

CDR3 residues: CAWSREGGNSPLHF. The CDR3 DNA sequence: TGTGCCTGGAGTCGGGAGGGGGGGAATTCACCCCTCCACTTT. The chain employs TRBV30 and TRBJ1-6, with D possibly being TRBD1 (6 bases). The germline V and J ends were trimmed by 2 bases and 7 bases, with 12 bases remaining between them. CDR1 and CDR2 (germline): GTSNPN, SVGIG (reference sequence). CDR3 length: 14 amino acids.

The chain has TRBV6-5 and TRBJ2-2, with 7 bases fitting TRBD1. The V gene's germline CDR1 is MNHEY and CDR2 SVGAGI. This CDR3 has 14 amino acids. V lost 7 bases to trimming and J lost 6 bases; unmatched junction nucleotides: 8. CDR3 sequence reads: CASKTGVSAGELFF. The CDR3 region has the DNA TGTGCCAGCAAAACAGGGGTTTCGGCCGGGGAGCTGTTTTTT.

The chain links TRBV25-1 to TRBJ2-1; TRBD2 is a possible D gene (6 bases). The length of the CDR3 is 16 residues. Deletions cut 0 bases from V and 6 bases from J, with 15 bases between. Germline V gives CDR1 MGHDK, CDR2 SYGVNS. The DNA of the CDR3 is TGTGCCAGCAGTGAATATGGCCTGGGAGGAGGCAATGAGCAGTTCTTC. It yields the protein CASSEYGLGGGNEQFF.

The chain is built from TRBV19 and TRBJ1-1; D remains ambiguous. V was pared by 9 bases and J by 2 bases, with 10 bases between. Germline V gene data show CDR1 as LNHDA and CDR2 as SQIVND (reference sequence). This CDR3 is 12 amino acids long. CDR3 DNA sequence: TGTGCCAGCCAGGAAGGTAACACTGAAGCTTTCTTT. Protein product: CASQEGNTEAFF.

The CDR3 region is CASSEAGVGANVLTF. The CDR3 DNA is TGTGCCAGCAGCGAGGCGGGGGTTGGGGCCAACGTCCTGACTTTC. The chain uses TRBV7-2 and TRBJ2-6, with 7 bases fitting TRBD2. This CDR3 comprises 15 residues. Germline V gene lookup returns CDR1 SGHTA and CDR2 FQGNSA. The ends lost 5 bases at V and 3 bases at J; junction bases unmatched: 4.

The chain combines TRBV30 with TRBJ1-6; no reliable D call. The germline gives CDR1 GTSNPN, CDR2 SVGIG (reference sequence). CDR3 length equals 13 residues. V was shortened by 2 bases and J by 5 bases, with 7 bases between the two germline ends. The CDR3 reads CAWSLGDNSPLHF. CDR3 DNA sequence: TGTGCCTGGAGTCTCGGGGATAATTCACCCCTCCACTTT.

On this clone: One end of the junction fails to match germline, which may point to a read error. The chain uses TRBV3-1 (or the pseudogene TRBV3-2) and TRBJ2-2; 7 positions agree with TRBD2. Germline CDR1 is LGHDT and CDR2 is YNNKEL (reference sequence). The CDR3 length is 16 residues. CDR3 sequence: CASSQEGGTATRELFF. CDR3 DNA sequence: TGTGCCAGCAGCCAAGAGGGGGGGACCGCCACCAGGGAGCTGTTTTTT.

The rearrangement links TRBV5-5 to TRBJ1-5, with 7 nucleotides matching TRBD1. Germline V gives CDR1 SGHKS, CDR2 YYEKEE (reference sequence). The CDR3 is 17 amino acids. V shed 5 bases, J shed 5 bases, and the junction held 16 bases outside the gene matches. CDR3 residues: CASSFDFVGQLDQPQHF. In DNA form, the CDR3 reads TGTGCCAGCAGTTTCGACTTTGTGGGACAGCTTGATCAGCCCCAGCATTTT.

The chain uses TRBV18 and TRBJ2-2; 8 bases are a match to TRBD1. Germline V gives CDR1 KGHSH, CDR2 LQKENI. The CDR3 sequence is 15 residues long. V shed 2 bases, J shed 3 bases, and the junction held 2 bases outside the gene matches. This CDR3 is CASSPGQGYTGELFF. The CDR3 DNA follows: TGTGCCAGCTCACCAGGACAGGGCTACACCGGGGAGCTGTTTTTT.

J is TRBJ1-3 and V is TRBV29-1, with D possibly TRBD1 on 6 matching bases. Germline V gene lookup returns CDR1 SQVTM and CDR2 ANQGSEA. The CDR3 runs to 14 residues. Trimming took 7 bases from V and 7 from J, leaving 20 bases between them. The CDR3: CSATQGRAGNTIYF. The DNA of the CDR3 is TGCAGCGCTACACAGGGCAGGGCCGGGAACACCATATATTTT.

The J gene is TRBJ2-1, the V gene TRBV9; 8 nucleotides align to TRBD2. This CDR3 region has 13 residues. V lost 4 bases, J lost 7 bases, and 4 bases stayed unmatched. Germline CDR1 SGDLS, CDR2 YYNGEE. The CDR3: CASSQSGGNEQFF. In DNA, the CDR3 is TGTGCCAGCAGCCAATCGGGGGGGAATGAGCAGTTCTTC.

This clone turned up a few times. This chain links TRBV27 with TRBJ2-1, with TRBD1 as a possible D gene (5 bases). The CDR3 is 17 residues long. V gave up 4 bases and J gave up 2 bases, with 18 bases separating them. Germline V lookup: CDR1 MNHEY, CDR2 SMNVEV (reference sequence). The CDR3 nucleotides read TGTGCCAGCAGTTCCACAGGTTACCTTACCGCCTACAATGAGCAGTTCTTC. It specifies CASSSTGYLTAYNEQFF.

The rearrangement links TRBV5-4 to TRBJ1-2; maybe TRBD1 (6 bases). CDR1 SGHNT and CDR2 YYREEE come from the germline V gene (reference sequence). V lost 3 bases and J lost 4, with 13 bases in between. The CDR3 is 14 residues long. The CDR3 sequence is CASSSDGGAYGYTF. The CDR3 DNA is TGTGCCAGCAGCTCCGACGGGGGGGCCTATGGCTACACCTTC.

The chain recombines TRBV30 with TRBJ2-1; TRBD2 matches at 10 bases. After removal of 2 bases from V and 1 base from J, the junction contained 8 bases not matched to a gene. This CDR3 has 17 residues. Per germline, CDR1 GTSNPN and CDR2 SVGIG (reference sequence). CDR3 sequence: CAWSYSSGGGSYNEQFF. In nucleotides, the CDR3 is TGTGCCTGGAGTTACTCGAGCGGGGGGGGATCCTACAATGAGCAGTTCTTC.

This clone showed up just a few times. The chain is built from TRBV6-2 or TRBV6-3 and TRBJ1-5; no clear D gene. The CDR3 has 14 amino acids. With 2 bases removed from V and 6 bases from J, the gap between germline ends came to 11 bases. Germline assignment: CDR1 MNHEY and CDR2 SVGEGT. CDR3 region: CASSYPPGSQPQHF. CDR3 in DNA: TGTGCCAGCAGTTACCCGCCGGGGAGTCAGCCCCAGCATTTT.

The chain employs TRBV19 and TRBJ1-3; maybe TRBD1 (6 bases). Germline values: CDR1 LNHDA, CDR2 SQIVND (reference sequence). V was trimmed by 7 bases and J by 0 bases, leaving 10 bases between them. The CDR3 contains 14 residues. The CDR3 here is CASTGQNSGNTIYF. The DNA of the CDR3 is TGTGCCAGTACTGGACAGAACTCTGGAAACACCATATATTTT. Variable domain in full (rest from reference TRBV19 and TRBJ1-3): DGGITQSPKYLFRKEGQNVTLSCEQNLNHDAMYWYRQDPGQGLRLIYYSQIVNDFQKGDIAEGYSVSREKKESFPLTVTSAQKNPTAFYLCASTGQNSGNTIYFGEGSWLTVV.

The chain joins TRBV7-8 to TRBJ2-6, with D possibly TRBD2 on 6 matching bases. Germline values: CDR1 SGHVS, CDR2 FQNEAQ. The CDR3 runs 20 residues. V shed 3 bases and J shed 1 base, with 22 bases lying between them. The CDR3 region has the DNA TGTGCCAGCAGCTTTAGGGGTTCAGGGACTGCGCGATCTGGGGCCAACGTCCTGACTTTC. Translated, it gives CASSFRGSGTARSGANVLTF.

This chain connects TRBV19 to TRBJ1-1, with unresolved D. Germline V lookup: CDR1 LNHDA, CDR2 SQIVND (reference sequence). The CDR3 sequence is 16 residues long. V was cut by 1 base and J by 5 bases, with 17 bases left in between. CDR3 loop: CASSIGREWARTEAFF. The CDR3 bases are TGTGCCAGTAGTATAGGACGGGAGTGGGCTCGGACTGAAGCTTTCTTT.